Listed below are T cell receptor beta chains from one sample, sequenced in a study of T cell changes during pregnancy in multiple sclerosis. Some clones are missing from TCRdb's copy, which holds only in-frame ones; the method was immunoSEQ multiplex PCR. This sample yields under 130,000 clones, of which more than 85% are seen a single time; roughly 3.5% belongs to the top ten. The material sequenced was peripheral blood, taken after pregnancy. The receptors originated from a female donor with multiple sclerosis, enrolled in a pregnancy study. Each CDR3 is given with its conserved first and last residue. A D gene is named only where the DNA matches it firmly. Part of the rows lack a size; the others show once, few, many or a class for expanded clones.

j_gene	d_gene	v_gene	abundance	CDR3nt	CDR3aa
TRBJ2-7	.	TRBV27	.	TGTGCCAGCAGTCCATCGCCACAATACGAGCAGTACTTC	CASSPSPQYEQYF
TRBJ2-7	TRBD2	TRBV5-1	.	TGCGCCAGCAGCTTGTACCCCGGGCTAGCGGGGGACTACGAGCAGTACTTC	CASSLYPGLAGDYEQYF
TRBJ1-2	TRBD1	TRBV6-1	.	TGTGCCAGCAGTCTCGACCAAGCCTCCAGGGGGCGATACACCTTC	CASSLDQASRGRYTF
TRBJ2-7	.	TRBV7-9	.	TGTGCCAGCAGCTTTACACCCTACGAGCAGTACTTC	CASSFTPYEQYF
TRBJ2-1	.	TRBV9	once	TGTGCCAGCAGCGTAGCCGGGGATTACAATGAGCAGTTCTTC	CASSVAGDYNEQFF
TRBJ1-1	.	TRBV5-6	.	TGTGCCAGCAGCTTGGTCGTACGGGATTGGGCTGAAGCTTTCTTT	CASSLVVRDWAEAFF
TRBJ1-3	TRBD1	TRBV4-2	.	TGTGCCAGCAGCCAATTAATCGGGACAGTTCTTGACACCATATATTTT	CASSQLIGTVLDTIYF
TRBJ2-7	TRBD1	TRBV27	.	TGTGCCAGCAGTTTAAACAGGGGAGAGCAGTACTTC	CASSLNRGEQYF
TRBJ2-1	TRBD1	TRBV29-1	.	TGCAGCGGAAGACAGGGCCACCTTTACAATGAGCAGTTCTTC	CSGRQGHLYNEQFF
TRBJ2-1	TRBD2	TRBV7-9	.	TGTGCCAGCAGCTTAGAGTGGGGACTAGCGGTCTACAATGAGCAGTTCTTC	CASSLEWGLAVYNEQFF
TRBJ2-1	TRBD1	TRBV9	.	TGTGCCAGCAGCGATAGAATAGAAACAGGGGACGGAATTGAGCAGTTCTTC	CASSDRIETGDGIEQFF
TRBJ2-3	TRBD2	TRBV10-3	.	TGTGCCATCAGCCTAACTAGCGGGGGGGGCCAGGGTGCAGATACGCAGTATTTT	CAISLTSGGGQGADTQYF
TRBJ1-1	TRBD1	TRBV9	.	TGTGCCAGCAGCGTAGCAGGGGGCAGATCCAACACTGAAGCTTTCTTT	CASSVAGGRSNTEAFF
TRBJ1-3	.	TRBV6-5	.	TGTGCCAGCAGTTCCGGGGGGGCCGGCTCTGGAAACACCATATATTTT	CASSSGGAGSGNTIYF
TRBJ2-6	.	TRBV10-3	once	TGTGCCATCAACGGGGGGACAAGCTCTGGGGCCAACGTCCTGACTTTC	CAINGGTSSGANVLTF
TRBJ2-7	.	TRBV7-8	.	TGTGCCAGCAGCTTAGGGGGAGTCTACGAGCAGTACTTC	CASSLGGVYEQYF
TRBJ1-2	.	TRBV6-5	.	TGTGCCAGCATCCCGGGCGGGGGTCATGGCTACACCTTC	CASIPGGGHGYTF
TRBJ1-1	.	TRBV28	.	TGTGCCAGCAGTTTACAGGGAGGGACTGAAGCTTTCTTT	CASSLQGGTEAFF
TRBJ2-5	TRBD2	TRBV5-4	.	TGTGCCAGCAGCTTGGACGGGCTAGCGGGGGGACAAGAGACCCAGTACTTC	CASSLDGLAGGQETQYF
TRBJ2-1	.	TRBV6-5	few	TGTGCCAGCAGCCCTGGACTGGGGTACAATGAGCAGTTCTTC	CASSPGLGYNEQFF
TRBJ2-7	.	TRBV18	.	TGTGCCAGCTCACCACGAGATAGCGAGCAGTACTTC	CASSPRDSEQYF
TRBJ2-4	TRBD1	TRBV6-6	.	TGTGCCAGCAGTTACGGGGACAGCCGAGCCAAAAACATTCAGTACTTC	CASSYGDSRAKNIQYF
TRBJ2-3	.	TRBV19	.	TGTGCCAGTAGCCCGAGCATAGGCGGTCCCGCAACAGATACGCAGTATTTT	CASSPSIGGPATDTQYF
TRBJ1-4	.	TRBV6-1	.	TGTGCCAGCAGTGTAGGCCAATTGGGGGCGGGTGAAAAACTGTTTTTT	CASSVGQLGAGEKLFF
TRBJ2-3	TRBD2	TRBV27	.	TGTGCCAGCGGCGGGGGGGCATTACAGGGAGATACGCAGTATTTT	CASGGGALQGDTQYF
TRBJ1-4	.	TRBV30	.	TGTGCCTGGAGTAGTATCAAGGATCGGGGTAAAAAACTGTTTTTT	CAWSSIKDRGKKLFF
TRBJ1-5	.	TRBV7-9	.	TGTGCCAGCAGCTTCGGGACAAGCAATCAGCCCCAGCATTTT	CASSFGTSNQPQHF
TRBJ2-1	TRBD1	TRBV15	.	TGTGCCACCAGCGACAGACAGGGATCTTACAATGAGCAGTTCTTC	CATSDRQGSYNEQFF
TRBJ2-2	TRBD2	TRBV5-6	few	TGTGCCAGCAGTGGCGGCGGGGGGGCCGTCGGGGAGCTGTTTTTT	CASSGGGGAVGELFF